Listed here are 5 T cell receptor beta chains from one sample, sequenced in a study of technical replicates of blood from a few donors. The assay was immunoSEQ multiplex PCR, and TCRdb's table has in-frame clones only and misses some. The data contain about 91,000 clones, 80% to 95% of them singletons. Sequenced: T cells isolated from PBMCs. The receptors stem from a human donor in good health.

This clone occurred a few times. The rearrangement uses TRBV6-1 and TRBJ1-1; no reliable D call. This CDR3 has 11 residues. Trimming stripped 6 bases from V and 5 bases from J, with 7 bases between. CDR1 is MNHNS and CDR2 is SASEGT in the germline V gene. CDR3 residues: CASRVQTEAFF. The CDR3, as DNA: TGTGCCAGCAGGGTCCAGACTGAAGCTTTCTTT.

The V gene is TRBV21-1, the J gene TRBJ2-1; the listed D gene, TRBD2, was not tested against the DNA. TRBV21-1 is a known pseudogene. The CDR3 spans 17 residues. CDR3 residues: CASSKGLAGVLHNEQFF. CDR3 DNA sequence: TGTGCCAGCAGCAAAGGACTAGCGGGAGTACTCCACAATGAGCAGTTCTTC.

The chain is built from TRBV6-1 and TRBJ2-7, with 9 nucleotides matching TRBD1. From germline, CDR1 is MNHNS and CDR2 SASEGT. CDR3 size: 17 residues. The J segment lost 2 bases and the V segment lost 0 bases, leaving 8 bases of the junction unmatched. CDR3: CASSEASGTGFAYEQYF. The CDR3 DNA follows: TGTGCCAGCAGTGAAGCGTCCGGGACAGGGTTCGCCTACGAGCAGTACTTC.

The chain recombines TRBV7-2 with TRBJ2-7; 11 nucleotides agree with TRBD2. The J segment lost 2 bases and the V segment lost 1 base, leaving 1 base of the junction unmatched. This CDR3 comprises 15 residues. CDR1 is SGHTA and CDR2 is FQGNSA in the germline V gene. The CDR3 here is CASSLELAGAYEQYF. The CDR3, as DNA: TGTGCCAGCAGCTTAGAACTAGCGGGAGCCTACGAGCAGTACTTC.

The V gene is TRBV18, the J gene TRBJ2-1; a weak D match, TRBD2 (6 bases). CDR3 length: 15 amino acids. Germline V CDR1 and CDR2: KGHSH, LQKENI. Trimming shortened V by 8 bases and J by 1 base, and 15 bases separated the two germline ends. The CDR3 coding sequence is TGTGCCAGCCACGGAGGGAGAGCTTCCTACAATGAGCAGTTCTTC. It is translated as CASHGGRASYNEQFF. The full variable domain, completed using reference TRBV18 and TRBJ2-1, is NAGVMQNPRHLVRRRGQEARLRCSPMKGHSHVYWYRQLPEEGLKFMVYLQKENIIDESGMPKERFSAEFPKEGPSILRIQQVVRGDSAAYFCASHGGRASYNEQFFGPGTRLTVL.